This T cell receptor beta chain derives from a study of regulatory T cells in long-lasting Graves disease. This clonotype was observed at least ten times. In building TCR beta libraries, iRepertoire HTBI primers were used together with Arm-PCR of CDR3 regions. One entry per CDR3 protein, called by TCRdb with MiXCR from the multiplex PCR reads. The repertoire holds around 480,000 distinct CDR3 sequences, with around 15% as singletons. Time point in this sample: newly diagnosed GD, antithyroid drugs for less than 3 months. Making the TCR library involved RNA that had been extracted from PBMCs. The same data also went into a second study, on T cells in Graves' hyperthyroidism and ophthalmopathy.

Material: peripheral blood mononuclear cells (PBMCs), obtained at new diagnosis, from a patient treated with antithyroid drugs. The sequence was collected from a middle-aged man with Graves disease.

The CDR3 sequence: CASSFRNYNEQFF. The DNA for the CDR3 is TGTGCCAGCAGTTTCCGAAACTACAATGAGCAGTTCTTC. This chain joins TRBV28 and TRBJ2-1; no definite D call. CDR1 MDHEN and CDR2 SYDVKM come from the germline V gene. With 3 bases removed from V and 3 bases from J, the gap between germline ends came to 6 bases. The CDR3 spans 13 residues.